Described below is a single TCR beta chain sequence and its context. CDR3 size: 16 residues. Germline V gives CDR1 SGDLS, CDR2 YYNGEE. Trimming cost V 1 base and J 0 bases, with 12 bases left between them. As processed by the authors: How many nucleated cells were present was estimated from reference gene primer amplification. TCRdb keeps only in-frame clones here, not all; method: immunoSEQ multiplex PCR. D and trimming were read from the DNA, whereas the V and J calls and clone size are those reported in that table. The data contain roughly 270,000 clones, 85% of them seen just once; the ten biggest clones take up 4.5% to 6%. The data derive from a study of blood T cell repertoires in COVID-19. Study information: Acute-phase and convalescent COVID-19 samples originated in the United States, Italy and Spain. PBMCs, B-cell-depleted T cells, or T cells provided the cDNA or gDNA that made up the material.

This rearrangement joins TRBV9 to TRBJ2-3, with D maybe TRBD1 (6 bases). The sequenced material came from peripheral blood. This clonotype was obtained from a man aged 50 to 60 with active or convalescent COVID-19. Here the CDR3 DNA reads TGTGCCAGCAGCGTACTGGGGGACACGAGCACAGATACGCAGTATTTT. Its translation: CASSVLGDTSTDTQYF.